One and the same sample provided the 31 T cell receptor beta chains below, sequenced in a study of response to subunit inactivated influenza vaccine. TCRdb recomputed calls from the RT-PCR reads with MiXCR, one row per CDR3 protein. There are 300,000 to 350,000 distinct CDR3 sequences in the sample; around 22% occur only once, and over 9% lies in the top ten. Sequenced material: PBMCs from blood, taken 21 months after vaccination. The receptor set was obtained from a man between 50 and 75 years old who received an inactivated influenza vaccine.

This clonotype was counted at least ten times. The rearrangement joins TRBV7-2 to TRBJ1-1; tentative D call: TRBD1 (5 bases). V was pared by 5 bases and J by 11 bases, with 18 bases between. The CDR3 contains 13 residues. Per germline, CDR1 SGHTA and CDR2 FQGNSA. The CDR3 sequence: CASSVHPGLDAFF. CDR3 in DNA: TGTGCCAGCAGCGTTCATCCGGGACTTGACGCTTTCTTT.

The chain carries TRBV7-2 and TRBJ2-2; D may be TRBD2 (6 bases). This CDR3 has 15 residues. Trimming took 0 bases from V and 5 from J, leaving 10 bases between them. In germline, CDR1 is SGHTA, CDR2 FQGNSA. The CDR3 DNA reads as TGTGCCAGCAGCTTAGCGGTGGCGGGGACCGGGGAGCTGTTTTTT. Protein: CASSLAVAGTGELFF.

This clonotype was counted a few times. The chain carries TRBV28 and TRBJ1-1; TRBD1 aligns across 10 bases. After removal of 8 bases from V and 6 bases from J, the junction contained 9 bases not matched to a gene. Germline CDR1 reads MDHEN; CDR2 reads SYDVKM. The CDR3 spans 14 residues. The CDR3 loop is CASPRDRGSAEAFF. Written as DNA, the CDR3 is TGTGCCAGCCCCCGGGACAGGGGTAGTGCTGAAGCTTTCTTT.

A few counts support this clonotype. The rearrangement uses TRBV29-1 and TRBJ2-4, with 9 bases that match TRBD1. V lost 6 bases and J lost 6; bases outside the gene matches: 6. The CDR3 extends over 13 amino acids. Germline V lookup: CDR1 SQVTM, CDR2 ANQGSEA. CDR3 coding DNA: TGCAGCGTGGGACAGGGTCAACGAAACATTCAGTACTTC. Translating it yields CSVGQGQRNIQYF.

A few counts support this clonotype. The chain uses TRBV20-1 and TRBJ2-5, with D possibly matching TRBD1 (6 bases). This CDR3 is 14 amino acids long. V lost 3 bases, J lost 3 bases, and 14 bases lay in between. Germline assignment: CDR1 DFQATT and CDR2 SNEGSKA (reference sequence). CDR3 sequence reads: CSASGTGNEETQYF. The CDR3, as DNA: TGCAGTGCTAGTGGTACAGGGAATGAAGAGACCCAGTACTTC.

This clonotype was picked up a small number of times. V gene TRBV27 combines with J gene TRBJ2-7; 7 bases are shared with TRBD1. The CDR3 extends over 13 amino acids. The V gene end was trimmed by 6 bases and the J gene end by 3 bases; junction bases not matched to a gene: 5. Germline assignment: CDR1 MNHEY and CDR2 SMNVEV (reference sequence). CDR3 region: CASSLGQFYEQYF. The CDR3 DNA is TGTGCCAGCAGCCTGGGACAGTTCTACGAGCAGTACTTC.

This clonotype has a count of ten or more. The chain joins TRBV12-3 or TRBV12-4 to TRBJ1-1; D ambiguous. CDR3 length: 13 residues. Between the trimmed V and J ends, which lost 6 bases and 2 bases, there was a span of 10 bases. Written as DNA, the CDR3 is TGTGCCAGCAGCGCTCTGGGCAACACTGAAGCTTTCTTT. Translating it yields CASSALGNTEAFF.

The chain links TRBV6-1 to TRBJ2-7; 8 nucleotides agree with TRBD1. The germline CDR1 and CDR2 sequences are MNHNS and SASEGT. The trim removed 6 bases at V and 5 bases at J, leaving 12 bases unmatched. The CDR3 consists of 15 residues. The CDR3 sequence is CASRGTGTGENEQYF. The CDR3 nucleotides read TGTGCCAGCAGAGGTACCGGGACAGGAGAGAACGAGCAGTACTTC.

This clonotype came up many times. Here the CDR3 reads CSARDRVGYTF. The CDR3 DNA follows: TGCAGTGCTAGGGACAGGGTCGGCTACACCTTC. This chain links TRBV20-1 with TRBJ1-2; 8 bases align to TRBD1. The length of the CDR3 is 11 residues. Germline CDR1 reads DFQATT; CDR2 reads SNEGSKA (reference sequence). Germline trimming cut 3 bases from V and 8 bases from J; bases unmatched to any gene: 2.

This clonotype was picked up a small number of times. The rearrangement joins TRBV27 to TRBJ1-5; D is unresolved. With 1 base removed from V and 3 bases from J, the gap between germline ends came to 13 bases. The CDR3 is made up of 16 amino acids. Germline values: CDR1 MNHEY, CDR2 SMNVEV (reference sequence). The CDR3 loop is CASSLLSPRPNQPQHF. CDR3 nucleotides: TGTGCCAGCAGTTTATTAAGCCCCCGGCCCAATCAGCCCCAGCATTTT.

V is TRBV18 and J is TRBJ1-1; D is unresolved. Trimming removed 1 base at V and 0 bases at J, with 6 bases between. Germline V lookup: CDR1 KGHSH, CDR2 LQKENI. This CDR3 has 14 residues. This CDR3 is CASSPLAVNTEAFF. CDR3 in DNA: TGTGCCAGCTCACCACTAGCGGTGAACACTGAAGCTTTCTTT.

This clonotype occurred a few times. The DNA for the CDR3 is TGTGCCAGCAGCTTCTTACCTTCAGGCACTGAAGCTTTCTTT. Translated: CASSFLPSGTEAFF. The rearrangement links TRBV7-9 to TRBJ1-1; D is unresolved. Germline lookup yields CDR1 SEHNR and CDR2 FQNEAQ (reference sequence). Trimming left V 3 bases short and J 4 bases short, with 12 bases between. This CDR3 is built from 14 residues. The full variable domain, rest sourced from reference TRBV7-9 and TRBJ1-1, is DTGVSQNPRHKITKRGQNVTFRCDPISEHNRLYWYRQTLGQGPEFLTYFQNEAQLEKSRLLSDRFSAERPKGSFSTLEIQRTEQGDSAMYLCASSFLPSGTEAFFGQGTRLTVV.

As to this clonotype: The junction differs from germline at one of its ends, possibly a read error. This chain uses TRBV7-7 with TRBJ2-5; TRBD1 aligns across 8 bases. The length of the CDR3 is 15 residues. The germline CDR1 and CDR2 sequences are SSHAT and FNYEAQ (reference sequence). Here the CDR3 reads CASSQGQDNQETQYF. The CDR3, as DNA: TGTGCTAGCAGCCAGGGACAGGACAACCAAGAGACCCAGTACTTC.

This clonotype was recorded a few times. The chain is built from TRBV12-3 or TRBV12-4 and TRBJ1-5, with D possibly TRBD1 on 5 matching bases. Trimming pared 4 bases from V and 7 bases from J, leaving 17 bases between. The CDR3 runs 15 residues. CDR3 in amino acids: CASSWGSQAGQPQHF. DNA of the CDR3: TGTGCCAGCAGTTGGGGGTCTCAAGCGGGACAGCCCCAGCATTTT.

This clonotype showed up just a few times. The rearrangement links TRBV6-2 or TRBV6-3 to TRBJ2-1; TRBD2 matches at 15 bases. Germline CDR1 is MNHEY and CDR2 is SVGEGT. The V segment lost 8 bases and the J segment 12 bases; nucleotides outside the gene matches: 8. The length of the CDR3 is 14 residues. DNA of the CDR3: TGTGCCAGCGGACTAGCGGGAGGGAGCGACATGCAGTTCTTC. Protein sequence: CASGLAGGSDMQFF.

CDR3 DNA sequence: TGTGCCAGCAGCCTCCCCGGGGGTGAGCAGTTCTTC. This translates into CASSLPGGEQFF. This chain uses TRBV6-2 or TRBV6-3 with TRBJ2-1, with TRBD2 as a possible D gene (6 bases). From germline, CDR1 is MNHEY and CDR2 SVGEGT. Trimming took 6 bases from V and 9 from J, leaving 12 bases between them. The CDR3 has 12 residues.

This clonotype showed up just a few times. The V and J genes are TRBV10-3 and TRBJ1-6; a possible D gene is TRBD1 (6 bases). V shed 3 bases and J shed 5 bases, with 8 bases lying between them. The V gene's germline CDR1 is ENHRY and CDR2 SYGVKD. The CDR3 covers 14 residues. The CDR3 coding sequence is TGTGCCATCAGTGAAACAGGGAATAATTCACCCCTCCACTTT. Translating it yields CAISETGNNSPLHF.

The chain couples TRBV29-1 to TRBJ2-3; D gene uncertain. Germline loops: CDR1 SQVTM, CDR2 ANQGSEA. The CDR3 contains 13 residues. With 4 bases removed from V and 1 base from J, the gap between germline ends came to 9 bases. CDR3 in amino acids: CSVGGFRTDTQYF. In DNA, the CDR3 is TGCAGCGTTGGTGGATTTCGCACAGATACGCAGTATTTT.

The chain recombines TRBV7-2 with TRBJ2-7, with TRBD2 matching 8 bases. With 4 bases clipped from V and 3 bases from J, the junction kept 5 bases outside the gene matches. Germline V lookup: CDR1 SGHTA, CDR2 FQGNSA. The CDR3 totals 14 residues. CDR3 amino acids: CASSSPGLVYEQYF. CDR3 sequence (DNA): TGTGCCAGCAGCTCCCCGGGACTAGTCTACGAGCAGTACTTC.

The J gene is TRBJ2-3, the V gene TRBV18, with 8 bases identical to TRBD2. Looked up from germline, CDR1 is KGHSH and CDR2 is LQKENI. The CDR3 runs to 12 residues. The V gene end was trimmed by 5 bases and the J gene end by 14 bases; junction bases not matched to a gene: 9. This chain's CDR3 is CASSSEHLAGYF. In nucleotides, the CDR3 is TGTGCCAGCTCATCGGAACATCTAGCGGGGTATTTT.

V gene TRBV6-2 or TRBV6-3 combines with J gene TRBJ1-4; tentative D call: TRBD1 (6 bases). The CDR3 extends over 14 amino acids. The V and J ends lost 6 bases and 8 bases respectively, with 16 bases between them. The germline CDR1 and CDR2 sequences are MNHEY and SVGEGT. CDR3 sequence reads: CASRNPGASEKLFF. The CDR3 DNA reads TGTGCCAGCAGGAACCCAGGGGCTTCGGAAAAACTGTTTTTT.

This clonotype has just a few counts. The genes are TRBV10-2 and TRBJ1-1, with a weak D call TRBD1 (5 bases). This CDR3 spans 13 amino acids. V lost 8 bases and J lost 0, with 10 bases in between. CDR1 and CDR2 (germline): WSHSY, SAAADI. CDR3 in DNA: TGCGCCAGCGGGGACGTACTGAACACTGAAGCTTTCTTT. Protein sequence: CASGDVLNTEAFF.

The rearrangement uses TRBV6-5 and TRBJ2-1, with TRBD2 matching over 9 bases. Trimming cost V 2 bases and J 3 bases; bases outside gene matches: 2. The CDR3 extends over 15 amino acids. The germline V gene has CDR1 MNHEY and CDR2 SVGAGI. The CDR3 sequence is CASSYSGRIYNEQFF. Written as DNA, the CDR3 is TGTGCCAGCAGTTACAGCGGGAGGATCTACAATGAGCAGTTCTTC.

The chain joins TRBV5-4 to TRBJ2-1; TRBD1 matches 11 bases. The J segment lost 9 bases and the V segment lost 4 bases, leaving 12 bases of the junction unmatched. The CDR3 loop spans 16 amino acids. Germline values: CDR1 SGHNT, CDR2 YYREEE (reference sequence). CDR3: CASSGMDRGLKGEQFF. The CDR3 DNA follows: TGTGCCAGCAGCGGAATGGACAGGGGGCTCAAGGGTGAGCAGTTCTTC.

In this sample, this clonotype turned up many times. The chain uses TRBV6-1 and TRBJ1-5; possible D gene TRBD1, 6 bases. Trimming left V 5 bases short and J 2 bases short, with 13 bases between. Germline CDR1 MNHNS, CDR2 SASEGT. This CDR3 is 15 amino acids long. Written as DNA, the CDR3 is TGTGCCAGCAGTCCACAGGGTTTGGGCAATCAGCCCCAGCATTTT. It is translated as CASSPQGLGNQPQHF.

The V call is TRBV20-1, the J call TRBJ1-5; possibly TRBD1 for D (6 bases). Trimming shortened V by 2 bases and J by 4 bases, and 15 bases separated the two germline ends. The germline V gene has CDR1 DFQATT and CDR2 SNEGSKA (reference sequence). CDR3 length: 15 residues. For the CDR3, the DNA is TGCAGTGCTAGAAAAGGGGGGTCGGGGAATCAGCCCCAGCATTTT. It specifies CSARKGGSGNQPQHF.

This clonotype was counted only a few times. The CDR3 spells CASSIEGQGARVGAKNIQYF. In DNA, the CDR3 is TGTGCCAGCAGCATAGAAGGACAGGGGGCGAGAGTCGGGGCCAAAAACATTCAGTACTTC. The rearrangement links TRBV4-2 to TRBJ2-4; 11 positions agree with TRBD1. After removal of 5 bases from V and 1 base from J, the junction contained 16 bases not matched to a gene. CDR1 and CDR2 from the germline V gene are LGHNA and YNFKEQ. This CDR3 is 20 amino acids long.

This clonotype appeared many times. The J gene is TRBJ1-5, the V gene TRBV2; a possible D gene is TRBD1 (6 bases). Germline V gene data show CDR1 as SNHLY and CDR2 as FYNNEI. V was shortened by 6 bases and J by 5 bases, with 23 bases between the two germline ends. The length of the CDR3 is 17 residues. The CDR3 DNA reads TGTGCCAGCAGCCCCACCGGGGGGGCGCGGCAGGATCAGCCCCAGCATTTT. Its translation is CASSPTGGARQDQPQHF.

This clonotype was detected only a few times. The chain is built from TRBV9 and TRBJ2-7, with D possibly being TRBD1 (7 bases). Trimming pared 0 bases from V and 4 bases from J, leaving 11 bases between. The CDR3 runs to 14 residues. Germline V gene data show CDR1 as SGDLS and CDR2 as YYNGEE. CDR3 sequence (DNA): TGTGCCAGCAGCGTAGCTCCAGGGGGGTACGAGCAGTACTTC. Amino acids: CASSVAPGGYEQYF.

V usage is TRBV7-8 and J usage is TRBJ2-2; 7 nucleotides match TRBD1. Germline loops: CDR1 SGHVS, CDR2 FQNEAQ. The CDR3 is 16 residues long. V dropped 0 bases and J dropped 4; count of bases not matched to a gene: 5. This CDR3 reads CASSLAGQSLTGELFF. DNA of the CDR3: TGTGCCAGCAGCTTAGCGGGACAGAGCCTCACCGGGGAGCTGTTTTTT. Looking up the rest from reference TRBV7-8 and TRBJ2-2 gives the full variable domain: GAGVSQSPRYKVAKRGQDVALRCDPISGHVSLFWYQQALGQGPEFLTYFQNEAQLDKSGLPSDRFFAERPEGSVSTLKIQRTQQEDSAVYLCASSLAGQSLTGELFFGEGSRLTVL.

The chain links TRBV28 to TRBJ2-7, with TRBD1 matching over 9 bases. Trimming removed 2 bases from V and 3 bases from J; junction bases left unmatched: 11. Germline V gene sequence: CDR1 MDHEN, CDR2 SYDVKM. The CDR3 has 17 amino acids. CDR3 sequence: CASSLGPRDRVNYEQYF. The DNA for the CDR3 is TGTGCCAGCAGTTTAGGCCCCCGGGACAGGGTAAACTACGAGCAGTACTTC.